The 25 T cell receptor beta chains reported below all come from one sample, sequenced in a study of CD4+ T cells in melanoma (dated by TCRdb to 2022 to 2024). To prepare the library, the immunoSEQ multiplex PCR assay was applied. TCRdb took over this immuneACCESS table, retaining in-frame rearrangements with V and J assigned. Such tables are incomplete; in checked studies, under half of the missing clones stem from an unresolved V gene, and the remainder is unexplained. The sample records around 18,000 clones, around 82% of which are singletons. The ten largest clones capture 5.1% of the sample. The material sequenced was cells from a culture (not recorded whether cultured in vitro). These receptors were collected from a human donor with melanoma.

The genes are TRBV5-1 and TRBJ1-2; TRBD1 is a possible D gene (6 bases). Germline V gives CDR1 SGHRS, CDR2 YFSETQ. The CDR3 sequence is 15 residues long. Trimming cost V 0 bases and J 4 bases, with 13 bases left between them. CDR3: CASSLEGGTAYGYTF. The CDR3 DNA sequence: TGCGCCAGCAGCTTGGAGGGGGGAACAGCCTATGGCTACACCTTC.

This clone is a singleton in its sample. The DNA for the CDR3 is TGTGCCAGCTCACCACGCTCTGGACCCGGAAACACCATATATTTT. Its translation: CASSPRSGPGNTIYF. This rearrangement joins TRBV18 to TRBJ1-3; D gene uncertain. The germline V gene encodes CDR1 KGHSH and CDR2 LQKENI. This CDR3 is built from 15 residues. Trimming left V 1 base short and J 4 bases short, with 11 bases between.

The chain has TRBV9 and TRBJ2-7, with D hard to call. The CDR3 is 15 residues long. V was cut by 1 base and J by 4 bases, with 15 bases left in between. Germline values: CDR1 SGDLS, CDR2 YYNGEE. This CDR3 is CASSVSPSSGYEQYF. DNA of the CDR3: TGTGCCAGCAGCGTAAGTCCCAGCAGTGGGTACGAGCAGTACTTC.

J is TRBJ2-5 and V is TRBV18; D perhaps matches TRBD1 (5 bases). CDR3 size: 14 residues. V lost 3 bases to trimming and J lost 2 bases, with 10 bases between them. The germline CDR1 and CDR2 sequences are KGHSH and LQKENI. CDR3 sequence reads: CASSPRTGQETQYF. DNA of the CDR3: TGTGCCAGCTCACCGAGAACAGGACAAGAGACCCAGTACTTC.

In this sample, this clone turned up once. V is TRBV5-5 and J is TRBJ1-1, with D possibly matching TRBD1 (5 bases). Germline loops: CDR1 SGHKS, CDR2 YYEKEE (reference sequence). The germline V and J ends were trimmed by 2 bases and 3 bases, with 11 bases remaining between them. The CDR3 is made up of 14 amino acids. In nucleotides, the CDR3 is TGTGCCAGCAGCTTAGGGGCGTACGACACTGAAGCTTTCTTT. Encoded protein: CASSLGAYDTEAFF. Combining the CDR3 with reference TRBV5-5 and TRBJ1-1 gives the whole variable domain DAGVTQSPTHLIKTRGQQVTLRCSPISGHKSVSWYQQVLGQGPQFIFQYYEKEERGRGNFPDRFSARQFPNYSSELNVNALLLGDSALYLCASSLGAYDTEAFFGQGTRLTVV.

In DNA form, the CDR3 reads TGTGCCAGCAGCTTTGGACTAGTCGACACCGGGGAGCTGTTTTTT. Residues: CASSFGLVDTGELFF. The chain uses TRBV5-6 and TRBJ2-2; 7 positions match TRBD2. The CDR3 loop spans 15 amino acids. J was trimmed by 3 bases and V by 2 bases; bases with no gene match: 4. From germline, CDR1 is SGHDT and CDR2 YYEEEE.

V and J are TRBV5-1 and TRBJ1-2, with 8 positions matching TRBD1. J lost 8 bases, V lost 4 bases, and 10 bases had no gene match. CDR3 length: 14 residues. Germline V lookup: CDR1 SGHRS, CDR2 YFSETQ. Here the CDR3 reads CASSNQSSGGGYTF. The CDR3 DNA follows: TGCGCCAGCAGCAATCAAAGTTCAGGGGGCGGCTACACCTTC.

The chain is built from TRBV5-6 and TRBJ2-5, with D perhaps matching TRBD1 or TRBD2 (6 bases each). The germline V gene encodes CDR1 SGHDT and CDR2 YYEEEE. The CDR3 runs 14 residues. V lost 0 bases, J lost 5 bases, and 11 bases lay in between. Here the CDR3 DNA reads TGTGCCAGCAGCTTGGGTCCGGGGGCCGAGACCCAGTACTTC. It yields the protein CASSLGPGAETQYF. Full variable domain (rest looked up from reference TRBV5-6 and TRBJ2-5): DAGVTQSPTHLIKTRGQQVTLRCSPKSGHDTVSWYQQALGQGPQFIFQYYEEEERQRGNFPDRFSGHQFPNYSSELNVNALLLGDSALYLCASSLGPGAETQYFGPGTRLLVL.

V and J are TRBV7-2 and TRBJ1-5; 8 bases are shared with TRBD1. J lost 1 base, V lost 5 bases, and 4 bases had no gene match. CDR3 size: 15 residues. Germline V gene lookup returns CDR1 SGHTA and CDR2 FQGNSA. DNA for the CDR3: TGTGCCAGCAGCGTCGACAGGGGAAGCAATCAGCCCCAGCATTTT. Its protein is CASSVDRGSNQPQHF.

This clone has a single count. V is TRBV5-1 and J is TRBJ2-5; 9 nucleotides line up with TRBD1. The CDR3 contains 17 residues. Trimming cost V 1 base and J 1 base; bases outside gene matches: 8. Germline CDR1 is SGHRS and CDR2 is YFSETQ. The CDR3 DNA follows: TGCGCCAGCAGCTTGAGTCCGGGACAGGGTGTCCAAGAGACCCAGTACTTC. It encodes CASSLSPGQGVQETQYF.

V gene TRBV6-5 combines with J gene TRBJ2-1, with D tentatively TRBD2 (5 bases). In germline, CDR1 is MNHEY, CDR2 SVGAGI. Trimming cost V 6 bases and J 0 bases, with 12 bases left between them. This CDR3 is 15 amino acids long. CDR3 nucleotides: TGTGCCAGCAGCATCCAGCGGAGCTCCTACAATGAGCAGTTCTTC. Translating it yields CASSIQRSSYNEQFF.

The V call is TRBV6-1, the J call TRBJ1-5; TRBD1 aligns across 9 bases. V lost 6 bases to trimming and J lost 5 bases; unmatched junction nucleotides: 2. This CDR3 region has 13 residues. The germline CDR1 and CDR2 sequences are MNHNS and SASEGT. The CDR3 DNA reads TGTGCCAGCAGGGGACAGGGTTATCAGCCCCAGCATTTT. Residues: CASRGQGYQPQHF.

This clone was seen just once. The chain carries TRBV5-6 and TRBJ1-4; D uncertain. Germline V gene data show CDR1 as SGHDT and CDR2 as YYEEEE. V was pared by 0 bases and J by 8 bases, with 5 bases between. The CDR3 consists of 12 residues. CDR3 sequence: CASSLGREKLFF. The DNA for the CDR3 is TGTGCCAGCAGCTTGGGTCGGGAAAAACTGTTTTTT.

The chain is built from TRBV4-1 and TRBJ2-1; possible D gene TRBD1, 5 bases. The CDR3 runs to 15 residues. Trimming stripped 1 base from V and 4 bases from J, with 11 bases between. Germline V gene sequence: CDR1 MGHRA, CDR2 YSYEKL. CDR3 bases: TGCGCCAGCAGCCAAGCCCAGGGAACTTACAATGAGCAGTTCTTC. Translation gives CASSQAQGTYNEQFF.

This chain links TRBV19 with TRBJ1-3; a possible D gene is TRBD1 (6 bases). The CDR3 length is 14 residues. V gave up 4 bases and J gave up 3 bases, with 10 bases separating them. Germline lookup yields CDR1 LNHDA and CDR2 SQIVND (reference sequence). CDR3 DNA sequence: TGTGCCAGTAGTAAGGGGGGCATTGGAAACACCATATATTTT. Translation: CASSKGGIGNTIYF. The full variable domain, its missing parts supplied by reference TRBV19 and TRBJ1-3, is DGGITQSPKYLFRKEGQNVTLSCEQNLNHDAMYWYRQDPGQGLRLIYYSQIVNDFQKGDIAEGYSVSREKKESFPLTVTSAQKNPTAFYLCASSKGGIGNTIYFGEGSWLTVV.

V usage is TRBV7-3 and J usage is TRBJ2-1; D could derive from TRBD1 or TRBD2 (5 bases each). The CDR3 sequence is 16 residues long. V gave up 11 bases and J gave up 2 bases, with 22 bases separating them. Germline assignment: CDR1 SGHTA and CDR2 FQGTGA. CDR3 region: CAGRVHGALPYNEQFF. The CDR3 coding sequence is TGTGCCGGTCGGGTTCACGGGGCCCTACCCTACAATGAGCAGTTCTTC.

The V gene is TRBV7-9, the J gene TRBJ2-5; possibly TRBD1 for D (5 bases). The V end lost 1 base, the J end lost 2 bases, and 11 bases lay between the germline ends. Germline-derived CDR1 and CDR2 are SEHNR and FQNEAQ (reference sequence). CDR3 length equals 15 residues. The CDR3 coding sequence is TGTGCCAGCAGCTTAGGGGGCAGGGATCAAGAGACCCAGTACTTC. Its protein product is CASSLGGRDQETQYF.

The chain links TRBV6-6 to TRBJ2-5; perhaps TRBD1 as D (6 bases). Germline lookup yields CDR1 MNHNY and CDR2 SVGAGI (reference sequence). The CDR3 is 15 residues long. Trimming took off 8 bases at V and 4 bases at J, with 20 bases between the two ends. The CDR3 sequence: CASWNLQGSSETQYF. In DNA, the CDR3 is TGTGCCAGCTGGAACTTACAGGGATCTTCAGAGACCCAGTACTTC.

This clone occurred a few times. V gene TRBV7-2 combines with J gene TRBJ2-7, with D possibly being TRBD2 (6 bases). This CDR3 is built from 15 residues. Trimming stripped 6 bases from V and 6 bases from J, with 21 bases between. Germline values: CDR1 SGHTA, CDR2 FQGNSA. The CDR3 DNA reads as TGTGCCAGCAGGAAGGACTACCAAGTAGCGCTCGAGCAGTACTTC. The encoded protein is CASRKDYQVALEQYF.

This rearrangement joins TRBV7-9 to TRBJ2-3; 12 bases are a match to TRBD2. V trimming: 2 bases; J trimming: 1 base; junction bases outside the gene matches: 10. Germline V gene lookup returns CDR1 SEHNR and CDR2 FQNEAQ (reference sequence). The CDR3 runs 19 residues. The CDR3 nucleotides read TGTGCCAGCAGCTTACTGGCTAGCGGGGGGGCAGAGGGCACAGATACGCAGTATTTT. This encodes CASSLLASGGAEGTDTQYF.

The chain employs TRBV30 and TRBJ1-5; D uncertain. This CDR3 contains 13 residues. Germline-derived CDR1 and CDR2 are GTSNPN and SVGIG (reference sequence). Trimming shortened V by 3 bases and J by 6 bases, and 12 bases separated the two germline ends. The CDR3 region is CAWSPAGSQPQHF. Written as DNA, the CDR3 is TGTGCCTGGAGCCCGGCGGGGAGTCAGCCCCAGCATTTT. Using reference TRBV30 and TRBJ1-5 for the parts outside the CDR3, the full variable domain is SQTIHQWPATLVQPVGSPLSLECTVEGTSNPNLYWYRQAAGRGLQLLFYSVGIGQISSEVPQNLSASRPQDRQFILSSKKLLLSDSGFYLCAWSPAGSQPQHFGDGTRLSIL.

V gene TRBV11-2 combines with J gene TRBJ1-6; D gene uncertain. This CDR3 has 16 amino acids. Germline CDR1 reads SGHAT; CDR2 reads FQNNGV. V shed 4 bases and J shed 8 bases, with 18 bases lying between them. For the CDR3, the DNA is TGTGCCAGCAGCTCGCTAGTCCGATCCGCGGATTCACCCCTCCACTTT. This codes for CASSSLVRSADSPLHF.

V is TRBV2 and J is TRBJ1-6; D uncertain. V lost 2 bases, J lost 18 bases, and 20 bases lay in between. This CDR3 is 14 amino acids long. CDR1 and CDR2 from the germline V gene are SNHLY and FYNNEI. The CDR3 sequence: CASSERSLRSRAHF. The CDR3 nucleotides read TGTGCCAGCAGTGAAAGGTCGCTGAGGTCGAGAGCCCACTTT.

The V and J genes are TRBV4-1 and TRBJ2-2; 8 nucleotides agree with TRBD2. CDR3 length: 17 amino acids. Trimming cost V 0 bases and J 0 bases; bases outside gene matches: 3. CDR1 and CDR2 from the germline V gene are MGHRA and YSYEKL. The CDR3 DNA follows: TGCGCCAGCAGCCAAGAAGGGCGGGGGGCGAACACCGGGGAGCTGTTTTTT. Its protein is CASSQEGRGANTGELFF.

The gene calls are TRBV18 and TRBJ2-1; the match to TRBD1 covers 7 bases. From germline, CDR1 is KGHSH and CDR2 LQKENI. The trim removed 2 bases at V and 8 bases at J, leaving 12 bases unmatched. The CDR3 has 16 residues. Written as DNA, the CDR3 is TGTGCCAGCTCACCAAATTCGGCAGGGGGTGGCGATGAGCAGTTCTTC. Its translation: CASSPNSAGGGDEQFF. Filled out from reference TRBV18 and TRBJ2-1, the complete variable domain reads NAGVMQNPRHLVRRRGQEARLRCSPMKGHSHVYWYRQLPEEGLKFMVYLQKENIIDESGMPKERFSAEFPKEGPSILRIQQVVRGDSAAYFCASSPNSAGGGDEQFFGPGTRLTVL.